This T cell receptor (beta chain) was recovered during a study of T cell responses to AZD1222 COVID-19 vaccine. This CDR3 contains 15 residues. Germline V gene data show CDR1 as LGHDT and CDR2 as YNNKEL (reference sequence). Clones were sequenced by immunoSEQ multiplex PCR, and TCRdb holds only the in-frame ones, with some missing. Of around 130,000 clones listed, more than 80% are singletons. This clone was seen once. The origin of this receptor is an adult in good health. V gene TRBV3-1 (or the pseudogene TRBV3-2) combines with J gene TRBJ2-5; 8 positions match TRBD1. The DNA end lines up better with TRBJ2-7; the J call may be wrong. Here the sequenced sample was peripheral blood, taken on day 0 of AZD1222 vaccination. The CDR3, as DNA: TGTGCCAGCAGCCAAGAAGCACAGGGGGCCTACGAGCAGTACTTC. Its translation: CASSQEAQGAYEQYF.